This T cell receptor beta chain was found in a study of blood T cell repertoires in COVID-19. The overall study: Sites in the United States, Italy and Spain provided acute and convalescent COVID-19 samples.

Clones were read by immunoSEQ multiplex PCR, and TCRdb kept only the in-frame ones, dropping some. The sample consists of about 79,000 clones, about 90% of them appearing once. This CDR3 is 14 amino acids long. CDR1 is SEHNR, CDR2 FQNEAQ, per germline (reference sequence). V shed 5 bases, J shed 1 base, and the junction held 3 bases outside the gene matches. The sequenced material came from peripheral blood. The clonotype was recovered from a man aged 50 to 60 with active COVID-19. The chain recombines TRBV7-9 with TRBJ2-3; 7 positions agree with TRBD2. The CDR3 nucleotides are TGTGCCAGCAGCATCAGCGGGGGCACAGATACGCAGTATTTT. Translation: CASSISGGTDTQYF.